Reported below is one T cell receptor (beta chain). This sample is part of a study of shared clonotypes between healthy human individuals. At the level of the study: Sampling drew on donors who were two women and a few men aged 18 to 49. Three plates each covered CD4 naive and memory; CD8 naive two, CD8 memory one.

The CDR3 contains 16 residues. Germline V lookup: CDR1 MNHNY, CDR2 SVGAGI (reference sequence). V was cut by 2 bases and J by 5 bases, with 18 bases left in between. Every contributor of samples was a Caucasian grown-up residing in Nashville, Tennessee. Per the original methods: Junction-only sequences without quality scores came from ImmunoSEQ, so filtering differed. The table came from immunoSEQ multiplex PCR; TCRdb's copy has only in-frame clones and leaves some out. V, J and clone size are those of that table, while D and trimming were read from the DNA. The data show 2,500,000 or so clones, less than 95% seen once.

The sequencing input was naive CD4+ T cells from PBMCs. Documented subset: CD45RA+ positively selected. The chain recombines TRBV6-6 with TRBJ2-5, with D possibly TRBD2 on 6 matching bases. The TCR was taken from a man aged 18 to 29 in good health. Some clones in this sample may be carry-over from other donors' samples. CDR3 sequence: CASSYGPVTRGETQYF. CDR3 coding DNA: TGTGCCAGCAGTTACGGGCCAGTTACCCGGGGGGAGACCCAGTACTTC.